This entry lists 3 T cell receptor beta chains sequenced from one sample in a study of human CD8 memory T cell subsets. UMI-labeled 5' RACE was the method by which TCR beta libraries were made. TCRdb reprocessed the 5' RACE reads and reports one entry per CDR3 protein, with no DNA. The sample includes 15,000 to 20,000 distinct CDR3 sequences. Sequencing was performed on CD8+ stem-like memory T cells (TSCM and TCM) sorted from PBMCs. As for subset: stem-like memory CD8 T cells (TSTEM), CCR7+ PD-1- TIGIT-. All receptors derive from a human donor in good health.

Measured by frequency, this clonotype is medium-sized. CDR3 residues: CASSLRQAVGEQYF. V and J are TRBV3-1 and TRBJ2-7; lacking DNA, the TRBD1 call made by TCRdb goes unchecked. The germline CDR1 and CDR2 sequences are LGHDT and YNNKEL (reference sequence). The length of the CDR3 is 14 residues.

The V call is TRBV4-3, the J call TRBJ1-1; the D call of TRBD1 rests on TCRdb alone, since no DNA is present to check it. Germline loops: CDR1 LGHNA, CDR2 YSLEER. The CDR3 runs to 16 residues. The chain's CDR3 is CASSQDLGGAGTEAFF.

J is TRBJ2-7 and V is TRBV9; no DNA is available, so the TRBD2 call from TCRdb remains unchecked. This CDR3 is built from 13 residues. Germline values: CDR1 SGDLS, CDR2 YYNGEE. The CDR3 protein is CASSVATGLEQYF.